This TCR beta chain was profiled in a study of cytomegalovirus exposure and HLA in healthy donors. Broader study findings: Analyzed later, association rates of TCRs varied across HLA loci, with DRB1 most and HLA-C fewest. At a 0.05 false discovery rate, a later analysis found some 17,000 TCR beta sequences to be associated with HLA alleles. Reportedly, cytomegalovirus status was diagnosed with high sensitivity and specificity. The authors later found HLA-associated TCR beta chains more clonally expanded than equally common others.

The PCR was carried out with 60 Vbeta primers and 13 Jbeta primers. Assay used: immunoSEQ multiplex PCR; TCRdb lists only in-frame clones, some missing. The sample has about 130,000 clones, roughly 88% seen once. This CDR3 has 14 residues. Germline CDR1 is SEHNR and CDR2 is FQNEAQ (reference sequence). The ends were cut back, 2 bases at V and 5 bases at J, with 13 bases in the middle. Comments on this clone: Its matching antigen is unknown.

This receptor was obtained from a man over 45 in good health and CMV-seronegative. The sample consisted of PBMCs. The rearrangement joins TRBV7-9 to TRBJ2-7; tentative D call: TRBD1 (5 bases). The CDR3 spells CASSLPQGRNEQYF. In DNA, the CDR3 is TGTGCCAGCAGCTTACCGCAGGGAAGGAACGAGCAGTACTTC.